These T cell receptor beta chains were read from a single sample in a study of T cell clones after liver transplantation. Sequencing used immunoSEQ multiplex PCR; TCRdb keeps in-frame clones, though not all of them. In the table there are about 58,000 clones, 70% to 80% of which are singletons. Sequencing was performed on CD4+ T cells from blood, taken at the roughly 15-month timepoint. These receptors were collected from a human patient who received a liver transplant. T cells may partly derive from the graft donor. CDR3s include the opening cysteine and the closing phenylalanine or tryptophan. A D gene is named only where the DNA matches it firmly. Only some rows state a clone size, as once, few, many or a class for expanded clones.

size	length	V	D	J	DNA	CDR3
NA	15	TRBV7-2	NA	TRBJ2-1	TGTGCCAGCAGCCAGGACAGTCCCTCCTACAATGAGCAGTTCTTC	CASSQDSPSYNEQFF
NA	14	TRBV7-9	NA	TRBJ2-5	TGTGCCAGCAGCTTATTGACAGGGACTGAGACCCAGTACTTC	CASSLLTGTETQYF
NA	14	TRBV5-4	TRBD1	TRBJ2-3	TGTGCCAGCAGCGTAGAGGGGGCGTTAGGTACGCAGTATTTT	CASSVEGALGTQYF
few	14	TRBV19	TRBD1	TRBJ2-5	TGTGCCAGCAGAAACAGGGGGCAACAAGAGACCCAGTACTTC	CASRNRGQQETQYF
NA	15	TRBV5-1	TRBD2	TRBJ2-3	TGCGCCAGCAGTACAGGACTAGCGGGCGCAGATACGCAGTATTTT	CASSTGLAGADTQYF
medium-sized	13	TRBV6-1	NA	TRBJ1-1	TGTGCCAGCAGTGCGACACAAAACACTGAAGCTTTCTTT	CASSATQNTEAFF
NA	12	TRBV6-6	NA	TRBJ1-5	TGTGCCAGCAGGGGGCCGGGGGAGCCCCAGCATTTT	CASRGPGEPQHF
once	14	TRBV10-3	TRBD2	TRBJ2-2	TGTGCCATCAGGGCTAGCGGGGAAGGCGGGGAGCTGTTTTTT	CAIRASGEGGELFF
NA	12	TRBV7-2	NA	TRBJ2-7	TGTGCCAGCAGCTCCAGGGGATACGAGCAGTACTTC	CASSSRGYEQYF
once	15	TRBV5-6	TRBD2	TRBJ2-3	TGTGCCAGCAGTTCACTAGCGGGGGCCCGGGATACGCAGTATTTT	CASSSLAGARDTQYF
few	14	TRBV9	TRBD2	TRBJ2-2	TGTGCCAGCGCCCCGGTAAGCGGGGCCGGGGAGCTGTTTTTT	CASAPVSGAGELFF
many	12	TRBV7-9	NA	TRBJ2-5	TGTGCCAGCAGCTTAGATTACAGGAGACAGTACTTC	CASSLDYRRQYF
NA	14	TRBV5-1	NA	TRBJ2-5	TGCGCCAGCAGCTTGCGTACAGCCGGAGAGACCCAGTACTTC	CASSLRTAGETQYF
NA	16	TRBV19	NA	TRBJ1-5	TGTGCCAGTAGTATGTCGTGGCAGTATAGCAATCAGCCCCAGCATTTT	CASSMSWQYSNQPQHF
NA	17	TRBV5-1	NA	TRBJ2-1	TGCGCCAGCAGCTTGGAGTGGACACAGAAGTCCTACAATGAGCAGTTCTTC	CASSLEWTQKSYNEQFF
NA	13	TRBV9	NA	TRBJ1-3	TGTGCCAGCAGCGTGGGGTTCGGAAACACCATATATTTT	CASSVGFGNTIYF